These T cell receptor beta chains were read from a single sample in a study of cytomegalovirus exposure and HLA in healthy donors. Sequenced by immunoSEQ multiplex PCR; TCRdb stores in-frame clones only, minus some. The sample shows 100,000 to 150,000 clones, 8.5% to 9% of them seen only once. The source material was PBMCs. The source of these receptors is a woman between 40 and 50 years old in good health and CMV-seropositive. The CDR3 runs from the conserved cysteine through the conserved F or W. D genes are given only for firm matches. Clone size is not always given. Where it is, it says once, few, many or a class for expanded clones.

v_call,clone_size,j_call,d_call,cdr3_nt,cdr3_aa
TRBV5-1,few,TRBJ1-6,TRBD1,TGCGCCAGCAGCTTACAGGGGGATTCACCCCTCCACTTT,CASSLQGDSPLHF
TRBV5-1,few,TRBJ1-1,TRBD1,TGCGCCAGCAGCTTGGCCAAGTCAGGGGGCTTCACTGAAGCTTTCTTT,CASSLAKSGGFTEAFF
TRBV7-9,few,TRBJ1-1,TRBD1,TGTGCCAGCAGCGATGGACAGGACACTGAAGCTTTCTTT,CASSDGQDTEAFF
TRBV7-8,few,TRBJ2-7,.,TGTGCCAGCAGCTTAGGAGGGGGAGACTCCTCCTACGAGCAGTACTTC,CASSLGGGDSSYEQYF
TRBV11-2,.,TRBJ1-5,TRBD1,TGTGCCAGCAGCTTAGTGGGTGTACAGGGGGAGCAGCCCCAGCATTTT,CASSLVGVQGEQPQHF
TRBV5-1,few,TRBJ2-1,TRBD2,TGCGCCAGCAGGTATACTAGCGGGGGGGATAATGAGCAGTTCTTC,CASRYTSGGDNEQFF
TRBV5-1,few,TRBJ2-2,.,TGCGCCAGCAGCTTGCAGGGATGGGACACCGGGGAGCTGTTTTTT,CASSLQGWDTGELFF
TRBV19,.,TRBJ1-6,TRBD1,TGTGCCAGTAGTCCGAGACAGGGTCCCGGCTCCTATAATTCACCCCTCCACTTT,CASSPRQGPGSYNSPLHF
TRBV6-5,few,TRBJ2-7,.,TGTGCCAGCAGTTACTCCGGACATCTTATCTACGAGCAGTACTTC,CASSYSGHLIYEQYF
TRBV4-2,few,TRBJ2-5,TRBD1,TGTGCCAGCAGCCAGACAGGGGTCAGGGAGACCCAGTACTTC,CASSQTGVRETQYF
TRBV19,few,TRBJ2-1,TRBD2,TGTGCCAGTAGTGAACTAGCGGGGGGTGGAGGCGAGCAGTTCTTC,CASSELAGGGGEQFF
TRBV30,.,TRBJ2-2,.,TGTGCCTGGAGTGTGGTACTCACCGGGGAGCTGTTTTTT,CAWSVVLTGELFF
TRBV6-6,few,TRBJ1-2,.,TGTGCCAGCAGTTACGGCGGCAACGGGGGCTACACCTTC,CASSYGGNGGYTF
TRBV27,few,TRBJ1-6,.,TGTGCCAGCAGTTTATCGAGGCAGGGCCTGGGTCCGAATTCACCCCTCCACTTT,CASSLSRQGLGPNSPLHF
TRBV6-1,.,TRBJ1-1,.,TGTGCCAGCAGTCTTGGACAACCTGAAGCCTTCTTT,CASSLGQPEAFF
TRBV19,many,TRBJ2-7,.,TGTGCCAGTAGTATCCAGGGAACCTACGAGCAGTACTTC,CASSIQGTYEQYF
TRBV5-4,few,TRBJ2-5,TRBD2,TGTGCCAGCAGCTTGGGCGGGGGGATAGAGACCCAGTACTTC,CASSLGGGIETQYF
TRBV10-3,.,TRBJ2-7,TRBD1,TGTGCCATCAGTAGGACAGGGGGCTGGGAGCAGTACTTC,CAISRTGGWEQYF
TRBV5-1,.,TRBJ2-7,TRBD1,TGCGCCAGCAGACAGGACAGGGGTTCGGGTGAGCAGTACTTC,CASRQDRGSGEQYF
TRBV2,.,TRBJ2-5,.,TGTGCCAGCAGCCGCGGGGCCCGAGGAGAGACCCAGTACTTC,CASSRGARGETQYF
TRBV4-2,few,TRBJ1-6,.,TGTGCCAGCAGCCAAGCCCTACAGGGATCCTATAATTCACCCCTCCACTTT,CASSQALQGSYNSPLHF
TRBV25-1,few,TRBJ1-1,TRBD1,TGTGCCAGCGGCTCGTTTCCCGGGACAGAAAGGGCTGAAGCTTTCTTT,CASGSFPGTERAEAFF
TRBV5-1,few,TRBJ1-6,.,TGCGCCAGCAGCTTGGCCGGGGGCTCCTATAATTCACCCCTCCACTTT,CASSLAGGSYNSPLHF
TRBV10-1,.,TRBJ2-1,TRBD2,TGCGCCAGCAGTGACACTAGCGGCTACAATGAGCAGTTCTTC,CASSDTSGYNEQFF
TRBV19,few,TRBJ1-2,.,TGTGCCTCCTCCACACCCTTTGAAGACTATGGCTACACCTTC,CASSTPFEDYGYTF
TRBV29-1,few,TRBJ1-2,.,TGCAGCGTTGGAGGGTGGCAGACGACTAACTATGGCTACACCTTC,CSVGGWQTTNYGYTF
TRBV28,few,TRBJ2-7,.,TGTGCCAGCAGTTTCCGGTTTCCCTACGAGCAGTACTTC,CASSFRFPYEQYF
TRBV4-1,.,TRBJ1-1,.,TGCGCCAGCAGCCAGTTTACAGGGACTGAAGCTTTCTTT,CASSQFTGTEAFF
TRBV6-4,.,TRBJ2-6,.,TGTGCCAGCAGTGACTCTGAGGTTTCTGGGGCCAACGTCCTGACTTTC,CASSDSEVSGANVLTF
TRBV6-1,few,TRBJ1-2,.,TGTGCCAGCAGTGGGGCCGGAAACTATGGCTACACCTTC,CASSGAGNYGYTF
TRBV11-3,few,TRBJ1-1,TRBD1,TGTGCCAGCAGCACCCACAGGGGTCGGGCTTTCTTT,CASSTHRGRAFF
TRBV7-3,few,TRBJ1-2,.,TGTGCCAGCAGCTTAACCCCACGGGGGTCTCGAGGCTACACCTTC,CASSLTPRGSRGYTF
TRBV28,.,TRBJ1-5,.,TGTGCCAGCAGCCCCCTGGCTGACACTCAGCCCCAGCATTTT,CASSPLADTQPQHF
TRBV18,few,TRBJ1-6,TRBD1,TGTGCCAGCTCACCCGCGGGACAGGTGCCTTCACCCCTCCACTTT,CASSPAGQVPSPLHF
TRBV6-1,few,TRBJ2-7,.,TGTGCCAGCCTTGGCGGGACGTACTCCTACGAGCAGTACTTC,CASLGGTYSYEQYF
TRBV7-9,.,TRBJ1-1,.,TGTGCCAGCAGCTTAGAGGTTCGGGTTGGAGCTTTCTTT,CASSLEVRVGAFF
TRBV25-1,few,TRBJ1-1,TRBD1,TGTGCTACGAGGGGGCCCACTGAAGCTTTCTTT,CATRGPTEAFF
TRBV10-1,few,TRBJ1-2,.,TGCGCCAGCAGCACGACACGAAACTATGGCTACACCTTC,CASSTTRNYGYTF
TRBV6-5,.,TRBJ1-1,.,TGTGCCAGCAGTTACTCAAAGACAACGGGCGGGACTGAAGCTTTCTTT,CASSYSKTTGGTEAFF
TRBV6-5,few,TRBJ1-1,.,TGTGCCAGCAGAACCACGGGGTGGGGACTCACTGAAGCTTTCTTT,CASRTTGWGLTEAFF
TRBV6-6,.,TRBJ2-2,.,TGTGCCAGCAGTTACTGGTCAGGGCGCACCGGGGAGCTGTTTTTT,CASSYWSGRTGELFF